This TCR beta chain was captured by sequencing in a study of cytomegalovirus exposure and HLA in healthy donors. The study, taken as a whole, reports: Relative to equally common others, HLA-associated TCR beta chains showed greater clonal expansion in a later analysis.

Germline V gene sequence: CDR1 SGHVS, CDR2 FNYEAQ. This CDR3 has 17 residues. V dropped 2 bases and J dropped 2; count of bases not matched to a gene: 5. A word on this clone: Its target is not known.

Vbeta (60) and Jbeta (13) primers were used in the PCR. Using immunoSEQ multiplex PCR, the repertoire was profiled, and TCRdb retains in-frame clones only, with some absent. The table includes about 300,000 clones, just over 85% detected once. Sequencing was carried out using PBMCs. The chain carries TRBV7-6 and TRBJ2-2, with 10 bases that match TRBD2. This TCR came from a man aged 35-49 years in good health and CMV-seropositive. CDR3: CASSLRGTSENTGELFF. In DNA form, the CDR3 reads TGTGCCAGCAGCTTACGAGGGACTAGCGAAAACACCGGGGAGCTGTTTTTT.